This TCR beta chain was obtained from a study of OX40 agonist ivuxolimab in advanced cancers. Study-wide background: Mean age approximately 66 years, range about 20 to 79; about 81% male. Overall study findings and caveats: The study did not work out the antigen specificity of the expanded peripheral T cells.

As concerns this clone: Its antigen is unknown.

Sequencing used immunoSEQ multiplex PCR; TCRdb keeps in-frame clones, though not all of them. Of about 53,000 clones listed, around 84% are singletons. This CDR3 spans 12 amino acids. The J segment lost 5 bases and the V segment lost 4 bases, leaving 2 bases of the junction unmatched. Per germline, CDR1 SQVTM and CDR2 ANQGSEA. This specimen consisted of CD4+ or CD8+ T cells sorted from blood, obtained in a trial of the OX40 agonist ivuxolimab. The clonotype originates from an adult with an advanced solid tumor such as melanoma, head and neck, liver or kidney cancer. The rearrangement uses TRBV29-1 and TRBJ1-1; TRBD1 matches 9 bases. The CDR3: CSVAQGATEAFF. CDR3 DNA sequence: TGCAGCGTTGCACAGGGGGCGACTGAAGCTTTCTTT.